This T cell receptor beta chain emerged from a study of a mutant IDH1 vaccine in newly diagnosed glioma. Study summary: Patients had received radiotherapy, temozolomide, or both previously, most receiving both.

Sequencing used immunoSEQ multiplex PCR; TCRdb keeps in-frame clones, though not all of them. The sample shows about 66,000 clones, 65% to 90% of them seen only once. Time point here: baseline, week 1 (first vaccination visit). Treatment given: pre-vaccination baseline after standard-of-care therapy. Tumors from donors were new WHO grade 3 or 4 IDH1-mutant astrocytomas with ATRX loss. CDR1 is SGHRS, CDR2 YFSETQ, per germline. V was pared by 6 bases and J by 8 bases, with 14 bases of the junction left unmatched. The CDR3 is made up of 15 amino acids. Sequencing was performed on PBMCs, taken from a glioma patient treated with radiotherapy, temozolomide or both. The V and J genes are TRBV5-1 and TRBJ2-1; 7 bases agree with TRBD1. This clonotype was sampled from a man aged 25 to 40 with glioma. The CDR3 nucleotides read TGCGCCAGCACCCTAACAGGGGCGCTTGGGGATGAGCAGTTCTTC. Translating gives CASTLTGALGDEQFF.